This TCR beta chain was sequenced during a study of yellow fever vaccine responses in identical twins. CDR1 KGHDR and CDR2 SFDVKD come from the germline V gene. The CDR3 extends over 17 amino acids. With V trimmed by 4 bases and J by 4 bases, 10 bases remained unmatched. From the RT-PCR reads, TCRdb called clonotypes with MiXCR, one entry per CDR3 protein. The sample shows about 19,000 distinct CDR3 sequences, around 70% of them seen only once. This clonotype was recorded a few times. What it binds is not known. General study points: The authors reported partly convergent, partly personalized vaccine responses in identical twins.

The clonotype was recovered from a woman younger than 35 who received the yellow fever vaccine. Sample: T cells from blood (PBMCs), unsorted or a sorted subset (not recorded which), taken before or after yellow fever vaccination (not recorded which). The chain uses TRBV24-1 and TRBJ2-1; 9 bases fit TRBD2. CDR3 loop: CATSETLREGLYNEQFF. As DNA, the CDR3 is TGTGCCACCAGTGAAACCCTGCGGGAGGGCCTGTACAATGAGCAGTTCTTC.